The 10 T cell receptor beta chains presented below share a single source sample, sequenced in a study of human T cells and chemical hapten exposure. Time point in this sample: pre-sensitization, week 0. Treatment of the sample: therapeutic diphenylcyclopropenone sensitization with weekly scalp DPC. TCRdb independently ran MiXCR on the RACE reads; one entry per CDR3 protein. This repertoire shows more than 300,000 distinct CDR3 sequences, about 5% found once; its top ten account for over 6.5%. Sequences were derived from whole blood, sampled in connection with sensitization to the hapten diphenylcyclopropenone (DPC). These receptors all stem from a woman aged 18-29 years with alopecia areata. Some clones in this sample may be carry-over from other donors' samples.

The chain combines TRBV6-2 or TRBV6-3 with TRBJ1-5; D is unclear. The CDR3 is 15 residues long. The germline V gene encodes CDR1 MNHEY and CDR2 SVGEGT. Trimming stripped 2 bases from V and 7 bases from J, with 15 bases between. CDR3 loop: CASSYAQRFGQPQHF. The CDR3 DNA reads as TGTGCCAGCAGTTACGCACAGAGATTTGGGCAGCCCCAGCATTTT.

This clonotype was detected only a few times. For the CDR3, the DNA is TGTGCCAGCAGCTCGTATTTTGACAATGAGCAGTTCTTC. This codes for CASSSYFDNEQFF. The genes are TRBV7-8 and TRBJ2-1; D is uncertain. V lost 4 bases and J 5 bases, leaving 9 bases between the germline ends. This CDR3 is built from 13 residues. Germline CDR1 SGHVS, CDR2 FQNEAQ.

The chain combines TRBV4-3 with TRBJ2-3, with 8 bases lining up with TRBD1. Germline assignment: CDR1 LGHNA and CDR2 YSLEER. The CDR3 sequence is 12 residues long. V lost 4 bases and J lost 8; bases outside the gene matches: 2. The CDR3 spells CASSPQGATQYF. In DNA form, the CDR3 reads TGCGCCAGCAGCCCCCAGGGGGCTACGCAGTATTTT.

The CDR3 protein is CASSTQGGKLFF. For the CDR3, the DNA is TGTGCCAGCAGTACCCAGGGGGGAAAACTGTTTTTT. This chain connects TRBV12-3 or TRBV12-4 to TRBJ1-4; 7 bases fit TRBD1. This CDR3 comprises 12 residues. V trimming: 5 bases; J trimming: 10 bases; junction bases outside the gene matches: 4.

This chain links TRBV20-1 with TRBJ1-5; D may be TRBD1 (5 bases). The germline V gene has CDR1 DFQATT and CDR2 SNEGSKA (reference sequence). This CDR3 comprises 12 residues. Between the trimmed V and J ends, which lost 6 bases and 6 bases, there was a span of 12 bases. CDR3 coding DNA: TGCAGTGCCGGGCGGGGGGGTCAGCCCCAGCATTTT. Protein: CSAGRGGQPQHF.

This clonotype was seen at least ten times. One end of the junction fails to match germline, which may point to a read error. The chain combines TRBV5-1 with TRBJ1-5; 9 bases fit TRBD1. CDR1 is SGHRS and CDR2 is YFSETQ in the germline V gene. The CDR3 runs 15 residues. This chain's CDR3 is CASSLTGGSNQPQHF. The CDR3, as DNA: TGTGCCAGCAGCTTAACAGGGGGCTCCAATCAGCCCCAGCATTTT.

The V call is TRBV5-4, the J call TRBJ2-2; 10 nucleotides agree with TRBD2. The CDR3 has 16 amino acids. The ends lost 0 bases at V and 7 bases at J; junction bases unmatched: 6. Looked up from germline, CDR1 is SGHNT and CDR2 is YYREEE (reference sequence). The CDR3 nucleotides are TGTGCCAGCAGCTTGGGCCTAGCGGGGGACTTCGGGGAGCTGTTTTTT. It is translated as CASSLGLAGDFGELFF. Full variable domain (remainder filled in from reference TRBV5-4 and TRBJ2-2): ETGVTQSPTHLIKTRGQQVTLRCSSQSGHNTVSWYQQALGQGPQFIFQYYREEENGRGNFPPRFSGLQFPNYSSELNVNALELDDSALYLCASSLGLAGDFGELFFGEGSRLTVL.

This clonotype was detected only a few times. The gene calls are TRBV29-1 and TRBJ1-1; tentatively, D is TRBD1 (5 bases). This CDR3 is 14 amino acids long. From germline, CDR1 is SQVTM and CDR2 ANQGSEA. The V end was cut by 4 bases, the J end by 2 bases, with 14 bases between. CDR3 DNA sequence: TGCAGCGTTGTGTCCACAGGCACTAACACTGAAGCTTTCTTT. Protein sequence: CSVVSTGTNTEAFF.

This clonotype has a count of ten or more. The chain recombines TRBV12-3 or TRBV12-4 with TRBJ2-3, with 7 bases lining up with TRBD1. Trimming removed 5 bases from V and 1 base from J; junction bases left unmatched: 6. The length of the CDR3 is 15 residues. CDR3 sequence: CASSGTVSGTDTQYF. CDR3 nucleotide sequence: TGTGCCAGCAGTGGGACAGTCTCGGGCACAGATACGCAGTATTTT.

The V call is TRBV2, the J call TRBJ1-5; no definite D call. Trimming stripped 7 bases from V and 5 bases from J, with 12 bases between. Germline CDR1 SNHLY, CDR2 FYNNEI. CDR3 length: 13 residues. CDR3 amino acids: CASNLHLDQPQHF. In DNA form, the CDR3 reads TGTGCCAGCAACCTCCACCTAGATCAGCCCCAGCATTTT.